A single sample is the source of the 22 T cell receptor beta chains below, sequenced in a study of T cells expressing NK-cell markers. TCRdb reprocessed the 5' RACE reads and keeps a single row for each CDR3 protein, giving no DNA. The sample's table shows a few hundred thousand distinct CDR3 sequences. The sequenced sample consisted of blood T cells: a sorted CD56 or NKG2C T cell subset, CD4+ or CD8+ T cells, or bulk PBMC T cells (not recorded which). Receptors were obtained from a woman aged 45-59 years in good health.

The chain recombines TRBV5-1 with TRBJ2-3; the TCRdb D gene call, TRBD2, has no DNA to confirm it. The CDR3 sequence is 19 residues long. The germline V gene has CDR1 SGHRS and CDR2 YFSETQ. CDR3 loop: CASSLDSLLSGGHTDTQYF.

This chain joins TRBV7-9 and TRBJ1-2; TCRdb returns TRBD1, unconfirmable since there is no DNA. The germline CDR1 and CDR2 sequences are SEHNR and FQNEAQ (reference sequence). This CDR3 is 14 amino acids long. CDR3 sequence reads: CASSLAVGAHGYTF.

This CDR3 is CASSPRSRRPDTQYF. The V call is TRBV2, the J call TRBJ2-3; TCRdb proposes TRBD2, but this gene call is untestable without DNA. Germline loops: CDR1 SNHLY, CDR2 FYNNEI. This CDR3 has 15 residues.

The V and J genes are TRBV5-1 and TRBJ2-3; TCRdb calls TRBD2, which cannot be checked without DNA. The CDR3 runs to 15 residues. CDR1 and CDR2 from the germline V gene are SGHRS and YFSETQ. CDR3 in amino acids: CASSSSGGNPDTQYF.

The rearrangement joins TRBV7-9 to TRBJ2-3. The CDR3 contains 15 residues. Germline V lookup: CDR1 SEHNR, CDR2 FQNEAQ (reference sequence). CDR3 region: CASSLTSRYADTQYF.

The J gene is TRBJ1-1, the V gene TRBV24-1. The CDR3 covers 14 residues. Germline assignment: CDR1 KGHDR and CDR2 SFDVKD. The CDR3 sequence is CATSLGGANTEAFF.

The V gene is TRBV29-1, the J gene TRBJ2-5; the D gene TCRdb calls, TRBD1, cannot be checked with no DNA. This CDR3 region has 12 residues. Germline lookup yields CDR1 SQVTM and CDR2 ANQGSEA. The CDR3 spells CSAGQAEETQYF.

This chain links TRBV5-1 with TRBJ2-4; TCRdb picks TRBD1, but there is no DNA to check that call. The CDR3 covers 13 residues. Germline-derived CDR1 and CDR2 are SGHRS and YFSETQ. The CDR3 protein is CASSRDSSMDQYF.

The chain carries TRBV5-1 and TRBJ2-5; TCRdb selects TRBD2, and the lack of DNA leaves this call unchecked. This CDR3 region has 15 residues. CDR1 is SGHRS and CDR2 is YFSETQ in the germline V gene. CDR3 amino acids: CASSLDPAGAETQYF. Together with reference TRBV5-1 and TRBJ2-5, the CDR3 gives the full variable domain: KAGVTQTPRYLIKTRGQQVTLSCSPISGHRSVSWYQQTPGQGLQFLFEYFSETQRNKGNFPGRFSGRQFSNSRSEMNVSTLELGDSALYLCASSLDPAGAETQYFGPGTRLLVL.

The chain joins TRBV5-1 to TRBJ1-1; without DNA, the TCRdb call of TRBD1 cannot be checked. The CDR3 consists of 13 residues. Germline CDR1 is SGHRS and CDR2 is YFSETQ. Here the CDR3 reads CASNQGANTEAFF. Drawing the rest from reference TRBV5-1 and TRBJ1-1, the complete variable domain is KAGVTQTPRYLIKTRGQQVTLSCSPISGHRSVSWYQQTPGQGLQFLFEYFSETQRNKGNFPGRFSGRQFSNSRSEMNVSTLELGDSALYLCASNQGANTEAFFGQGTRLTVV.

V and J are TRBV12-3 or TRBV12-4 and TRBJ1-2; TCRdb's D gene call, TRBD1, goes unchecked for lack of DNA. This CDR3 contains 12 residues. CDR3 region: CASTLRGTGYTF.

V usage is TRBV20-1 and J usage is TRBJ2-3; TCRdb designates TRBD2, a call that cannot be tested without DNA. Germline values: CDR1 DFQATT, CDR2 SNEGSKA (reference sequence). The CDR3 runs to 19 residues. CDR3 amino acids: CSARGGLAGGRGYRDTQYF.

CDR3 sequence reads: CASSRLGLVKNIQYF. The gene calls are TRBV4-1 and TRBJ2-4. CDR3 length equals 15 residues. Germline CDR1 and CDR2: MGHRA and YSYEKL.

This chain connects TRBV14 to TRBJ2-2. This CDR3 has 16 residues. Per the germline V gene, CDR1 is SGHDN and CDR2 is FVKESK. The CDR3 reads CASSQEIARNTGELFF. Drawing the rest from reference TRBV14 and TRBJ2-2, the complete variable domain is EAGVTQFPSHSVIEKGQTVTLRCDPISGHDNLYWYRRVMGKEIKFLLHFVKESKQDESGMPNNRFLAERTGGTYSTLKVQPAELEDSGVYFCASSQEIARNTGELFFGEGSRLTVL.

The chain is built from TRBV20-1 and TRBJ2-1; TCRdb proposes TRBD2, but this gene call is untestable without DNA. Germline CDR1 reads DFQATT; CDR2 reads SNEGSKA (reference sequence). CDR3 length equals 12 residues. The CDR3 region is CSALLDSGSKFF.

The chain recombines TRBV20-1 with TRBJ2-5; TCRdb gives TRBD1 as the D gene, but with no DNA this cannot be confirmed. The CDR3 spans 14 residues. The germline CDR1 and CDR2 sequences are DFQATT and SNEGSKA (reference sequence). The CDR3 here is CSASIGTGGETQYF.

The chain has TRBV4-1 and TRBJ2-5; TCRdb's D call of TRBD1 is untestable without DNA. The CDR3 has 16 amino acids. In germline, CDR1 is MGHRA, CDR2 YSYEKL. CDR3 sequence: CASSQAQSLAGETQYF.

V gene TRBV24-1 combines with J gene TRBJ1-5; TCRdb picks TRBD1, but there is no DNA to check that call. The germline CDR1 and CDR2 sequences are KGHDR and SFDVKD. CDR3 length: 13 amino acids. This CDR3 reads CATSATGGQPQHF.

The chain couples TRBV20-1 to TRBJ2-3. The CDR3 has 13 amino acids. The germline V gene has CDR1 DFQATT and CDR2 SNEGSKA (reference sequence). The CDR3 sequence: CSAADDNTDTQYF.

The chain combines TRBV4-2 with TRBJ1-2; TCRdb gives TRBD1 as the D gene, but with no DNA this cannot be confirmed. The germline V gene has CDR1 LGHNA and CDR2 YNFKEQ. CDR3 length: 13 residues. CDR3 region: CASSQAPGYGYTF.

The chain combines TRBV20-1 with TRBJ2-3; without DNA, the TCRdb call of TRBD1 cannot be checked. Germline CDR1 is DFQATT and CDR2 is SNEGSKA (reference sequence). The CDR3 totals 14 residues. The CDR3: CSVGPTPHPDTQYF.

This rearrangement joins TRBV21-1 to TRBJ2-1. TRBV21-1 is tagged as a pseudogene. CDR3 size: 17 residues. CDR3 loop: CASSKAGRSEIYNEQFF.